A selection of T cell receptor beta chains follows, all from one sample in a study of Ad26.COV2.S vaccination and SARS-CoV-2 variants. TCRdb keeps only in-frame clones here, not all; method: immunoSEQ multiplex PCR. Among some 370,000 clones listed, about 80% were seen once. Material: peripheral blood, obtained in a trial of Ad26.COV2.S vaccine versus placebo. The receptors originated from a person aged 18 to 59 who received the Ad26.COV2.S COVID-19 vaccine or a placebo. Both conserved end residues are trimmed from each CDR3.

j_gene | v_gene | CDR3aa
TRBJ1-6 | TRBV24-1 | ATSDGQVNSPLH
TRBJ2-7 | TRBV4-2 | ASSQFGELGQY
TRBJ1-6 | TRBV28 | ARFSSPLH
TRBJ1-1 | TRBV7-2 | ASSNRGRTEAF
TRBJ2-7 | TRBV11-3 | ASSFQRGSYEQY
TRBJ1-5 | TRBV7-9 | ASSFGDQPQH
TRBJ2-4 | TRBV6-1 | ASSGLGLAGNSKNIQY
TRBJ1-6 | TRBV6-5 | ASFSRGTGYSPLH
TRBJ2-3 | TRBV7-2 | ASSLGVGPADTQY
TRBJ2-5 | TRBV30 | AWSVTRGETQY
TRBJ2-1 | TRBV18 | ASSRHLAGNYNEQF
TRBJ1-4 | TRBV2 | ASRRQGLDEKLF
TRBJ2-1 | TRBV6-4 | ASSVGRRPGSNEQF
TRBJ1-1 | TRBV11-3 | ASSSNTGALNTEAF
TRBJ2-7 | TRBV3-1/TRBV3-2 | ASSQGPGTGNYEQY
TRBJ2-5 | TRBV9 | ASSVAQKETQY
TRBJ2-5 | TRBV11-3 | ASGTVGGEETQY
TRBJ2-6 | TRBV27 | ASRTTLRGDSGANVLT
TRBJ1-2 | TRBV3-1/TRBV3-2 | ASSQGVIGYT
TRBJ2-7 | TRBV5-1 | ASSIPGQVGEQY
TRBJ1-3 | TRBV6-2/TRBV6-3 | ASSYSRNTIY
TRBJ2-2 | TRBV27 | ASSSHGQGLTGELF
TRBJ1-6 | TRBV2 | ASSGEGGDDSPLH
TRBJ2-7 | TRBV30 | AWRLQAGGAEQY
TRBJ2-7 | TRBV7-2 | ASSLGRISSYEQY
TRBJ1-2 | TRBV27 | ASSAGVLSGYT
TRBJ1-1 | TRBV5-5 | ASSRDQVRSTEAF
TRBJ1-1 | TRBV7-8 | ASSPYGNGEAF
TRBJ2-2 | TRBV5-5 | ASSLWDSYFTGELF
TRBJ1-2 | TRBV27 | ASTKGNGGGGYGYT
TRBJ2-2 | TRBV5-1 | ASSLQGVTNTGELF
TRBJ1-1 | TRBV7-9 | ASSDGEANTEAF
TRBJ1-2 | TRBV4-3 | ASSQRGTGDYGYT
TRBJ2-7 | TRBV5-1 | ASSSFPGAYEQY
TRBJ2-7 | TRBV30 | AWSVRGPIDYEQY
TRBJ2-3 | TRBV18 | ASSPPPGEGDTQY
TRBJ1-1 | TRBV5-4 | ASSLGQDPEAF
TRBJ1-6 | TRBV25-1 | ASSVSGNDSPLH
TRBJ1-2 | TRBV10-2 | ASSEGQGNGYT
TRBJ1-1 | TRBV6-5 | ASTLGQVHTEAF
TRBJ1-2 | TRBV7-2 | ASSLHYGYT
TRBJ1-1 | TRBV19 | ASSRAVEYTEAF
TRBJ1-6 | TRBV2 | ASSDVQNSPLH
TRBJ2-3 | TRBV5-4 | ASSWGSAGGPTDTQY
TRBJ2-7 | TRBV29-1 | SVEPSGHYEQY
TRBJ2-3 | TRBV19 | ASSIMSLGTDTQY
TRBJ2-7 | TRBV10-3 | AISDGFREQY
TRBJ2-2 | TRBV11-2 | ASNKILRGNTGELF
TRBJ2-7 | TRBV5-1 | ASSLNLAGVLYEQY
TRBJ2-3 | TRBV5-1 | ASSYGSGASTDTQY
TRBJ2-2 | TRBV5-1 | ASSRGLAGSNTGELF
TRBJ1-1 | TRBV28 | ASSFGGGVSEAF
TRBJ2-7 | TRBV6-1 | ASSEWGRGPYEQY
TRBJ1-2 | TRBV5-6 | ASSLIGLGQGGYGYT
TRBJ2-4 | TRBV6-7 | ASSYRERKLAKNIQY